This T cell receptor (beta chain) was retrieved from a study of shared clonotypes between healthy human individuals. CD4+ cells were split into CD45RA+ naive and CD45RA-negative memory subsets. Generated by immunoSEQ multiplex PCR, the TCRdb table keeps only in-frame clones and is missing some. Seen here are roughly 2 million clones, roughly 94% observed once, and the top ten hold more than 0.1%. In the case of this clone: The antigen is not known.

General study points: The study found roughly 5% of naive CD4 clonotypes shared across several donors. Clonotype sharing among donors, it was expected, would be affected by sequencing depth.

Input material: naive CD4+ T cells sorted from blood. Described subset: CD45RA+ positively selected. The origin of this receptor is a man aged 18 to 29 in good health.

As DNA, the CDR3 is TGCGCCAGCAGCTGGGGAGGGGAAGAGACCCAGTACTTC. This codes for CASSWGGEETQYF. The chain has TRBV5-1 and TRBJ2-5; 7 bases agree with TRBD2. V trimming: 3 bases; J trimming: 3 bases; junction bases outside the gene matches: 2. Per germline, CDR1 SGHRS and CDR2 YFSETQ. There are 13 residues in the CDR3.